A single sample is the source of the 32 T cell receptor beta chains below, sequenced in a study of T cells in Graves' hyperthyroidism and ophthalmopathy. Researchers amplified the TCR beta CDR3 regions from RNA transcripts. Primed by the HTBI set, a first-round RT-PCR was run on the TCR CDR3. TCRdb re-analysed the multiplex PCR reads in MiXCR, keeping a single row per CDR3 protein. The table has hundreds of thousands of distinct CDR3 sequences, approximately 23% seen once; the top ten hold under 55%. The sample was blood. These receptors were obtained from a woman in her seventies with Graves' ophthalmopathy.

This clonotype was counted between two and nine times. J is TRBJ2-3 and V is TRBV3-1; D is undetermined. Germline CDR1 and CDR2: LGHDT and YNNKEL (reference sequence). V lost 4 bases to trimming and J lost 0 bases, with 11 bases between them. This CDR3 comprises 15 residues. CDR3 coding DNA: TGTGCCAGCAGCCGATTCTCCGGGAGCACAGATACGCAGTATTTT. Translated, it gives CASSRFSGSTDTQYF.

The chain links TRBV7-2 to TRBJ2-7; TRBD2 might be the D (7 bases). Trimming left V 4 bases short and J 4 bases short, with 23 bases between. There are 17 residues in the CDR3. The germline CDR1 and CDR2 sequences are SGHTA and FQGNSA. As DNA, the CDR3 is TGTGCCAGCAGCTATTCCTCGGGTGGCCGGGGGGCTTACGAGCAGTACTTC. It is translated as CASSYSSGGRGAYEQYF.

J is TRBJ2-7 and V is TRBV6-1; 12 bases are a match to TRBD2. Germline CDR1 reads MNHNS; CDR2 reads SASEGT. The CDR3 sequence is 14 residues long. Losses at the gene ends were 5 bases for V and 6 bases for J; bases not matched to a gene: 5. In nucleotides, the CDR3 is TGTGCCAGCAGTTTCCTAGCGGGAGGGCTCGAGCAGTACTTC. This gives the protein CASSFLAGGLEQYF.

This clonotype has only a few counts. The chain recombines TRBV7-8 with TRBJ2-7; D possibly corresponds to TRBD2 (5 bases). The V gene's germline CDR1 is SGHVS and CDR2 FQNEAQ. Trimming removed 3 bases from V and 2 bases from J, with 11 bases in between. This CDR3 is built from 14 residues. CDR3 sequence (DNA): TGTGCCAGCAGCTTTGTTGACGGGGCCTACGAGCAGTACTTC. Protein product: CASSFVDGAYEQYF.

The table lists this clonotype with many counts. The DNA for the CDR3 is TGCGCCAGCAACCCGACGGGAACTAGCGGGAGTGATACGCAGTATTTT. It translates to CASNPTGTSGSDTQYF. The chain is built from TRBV5-1 and TRBJ2-3, with 11 bases identical to TRBD2. This CDR3 is built from 16 residues. Per the germline V gene, CDR1 is SGHRS and CDR2 is YFSETQ. V was clipped by 6 bases and J by 6 bases; unmatched bases: 12.

The rearrangement links TRBV7-3 to TRBJ1-5, with TRBD1 matching over 8 bases. CDR1 is SGHTA, CDR2 FQGTGA, per germline. V was pared by 3 bases and J by 3 bases, with 7 bases of the junction left unmatched. This CDR3 is built from 16 residues. CDR3 nucleotides: TGTGCCAGCAGCTTCCAGGACAGGGTAGACAATCAGCCCCAGCATTTT. Translating it yields CASSFQDRVDNQPQHF.

This clonotype has just a few counts. The chain couples TRBV7-2 to TRBJ2-6; D is unresolved. The CDR3 covers 18 residues. Germline-derived CDR1 and CDR2 are SGHTA and FQGNSA. Trimming took off 5 bases at V and 1 base at J, with 18 bases between the two ends. The DNA for the CDR3 is TGTGCCAGCAGCCTCAGAATCCCCCTACGGTCTGGGGCCAACGTCCTGACTTTC. Its protein product is CASSLRIPLRSGANVLTF.

There are many counts of this clonotype. The chain employs TRBV7-8 and TRBJ2-3, with 9 bases that match TRBD2. The CDR3 extends over 19 amino acids. V gave up 5 bases and J gave up 4 bases; unmatched junction bases: 19. Looked up from germline, CDR1 is SGHVS and CDR2 is FQNEAQ. CDR3 amino acids: CASSASLAGILAQPDTQYF. CDR3 nucleotides: TGTGCCAGCAGCGCCTCACTAGCGGGCATACTCGCGCAGCCAGATACGCAGTATTTT.

J is TRBJ2-6 and V is TRBV6-1; D is uncertain. The CDR3 consists of 15 residues. V was trimmed by 6 bases and J by 3 bases, leaving 12 bases between them. Germline V lookup: CDR1 MNHNS, CDR2 SASEGT. CDR3 nucleotide sequence: TGTGCCAGCAGCCAAACCGGCAGTGGGGCCAACGTCCTGACTTTC. This encodes CASSQTGSGANVLTF.

In its sample, this clonotype was seen a few times. J is TRBJ1-1 and V is TRBV10-3, with 8 bases that match TRBD1. The CDR3 covers 15 residues. CDR1 and CDR2 from the germline V gene are ENHRY and SYGVKD. The junction had 12 bases not matched to a gene; V was cut back by 7 bases and J by 5 bases. The CDR3 nucleotides are TGTGCCATCAACACCGGACAGGGAGGGGGAACTGAAGCTTTCTTT. Its protein is CAINTGQGGGTEAFF.

CDR3 sequence: CASSRGTPDLNEQFF. The CDR3 DNA reads TGTGCCAGCAGCCGCGGGACACCGGACCTAAATGAGCAGTTCTTC. The V gene is TRBV7-9, the J gene TRBJ2-1; TRBD1 or TRBD2 may be the D gene (6 bases each). Trimming left V 5 bases short and J 7 bases short, with 18 bases between. CDR1 and CDR2 from the germline V gene are SEHNR and FQNEAQ (reference sequence). This CDR3 is 15 amino acids long.

The chain recombines TRBV19 with TRBJ2-1; TRBD2 agrees at 10 bases. Germline-derived CDR1 and CDR2 are LNHDA and SQIVND (reference sequence). The V segment lost 0 bases and the J segment 9 bases; nucleotides outside the gene matches: 8. This CDR3 is built from 16 residues. This CDR3 reads CASSIDLLAGRGEQFF. CDR3 in DNA: TGTGCCAGTAGTATAGATCTACTAGCGGGAAGGGGTGAGCAGTTCTTC.

This clonotype was seen more than once but under ten times. Relative to the germline gene, one junction end is altered; a read error may explain this. The chain recombines TRBV7-7 with TRBJ2-5; either TRBD1 or TRBD2 may supply D (5 bases each). Germline CDR1 reads SSHAT; CDR2 reads FNYEAQ (reference sequence). This CDR3 is 15 amino acids long. CDR3 in DNA: TGTGCTAGCAGCTCGCGGGCAGTAGGGGAAGAGACCCAGTACTTC. As protein: CASSSRAVGEETQYF.

Worth noting for this clonotype: This may stem from a read error, because a much larger clone lies one nucleotide away. V gene TRBV6-9 combines with J gene TRBJ2-7, with 7 bases aligning to TRBD2. The germline gives CDR1 MNHGY, CDR2 SVAAGI. This CDR3 contains 13 residues. V lost 6 bases to trimming and J lost 7 bases; unmatched junction nucleotides: 9. The DNA for the CDR3 is TGTGCCAGCAGGACAGCGGGACCTCTGGAGCAGTACTTC. Protein: CASRTAGPLEQYF.

This clonotype was observed at least ten times. This chain uses TRBV28 with TRBJ2-3; 11 bases match TRBD2. The CDR3 sequence is 15 residues long. V shed 5 bases, J shed 2 bases, and the junction held 3 bases outside the gene matches. The germline V gene encodes CDR1 MDHEN and CDR2 SYDVKM. CDR3 DNA sequence: TGTGCCAGCAGTGTAGCGGGAGGGTACACAGATACGCAGTATTTT. It is translated as CASSVAGGYTDTQYF.

This chain connects TRBV28 to TRBJ2-7; 10 positions agree with TRBD1. Losses at the gene ends were 5 bases for V and 6 bases for J; bases not matched to a gene: 13. This CDR3 is 16 amino acids long. Germline lookup yields CDR1 MDHEN and CDR2 SYDVKM. The CDR3 bases are TGTGCCAGCAGTCCGACACGGACAGGGGGGAGGATCGAGCAGTACTTC. It encodes CASSPTRTGGRIEQYF.

This clonotype occurred a few times. CDR3 sequence reads: CASKWTSPGGEQYF. As DNA, the CDR3 is TGTGCCAGCAAATGGACTAGCCCTGGGGGCGAGCAGTACTTC. The genes are TRBV12-3 or TRBV12-4 and TRBJ2-7; 8 nucleotides match TRBD2. The ends lost 7 bases at V and 6 bases at J; junction bases unmatched: 11. The CDR3 has 14 residues.

This clonotype turned up a few times. V usage is TRBV6-5 and J usage is TRBJ1-2; the D gene is possibly TRBD1 (5 bases). The CDR3 sequence is 12 residues long. The V gene lost 0 bases and the J gene lost 9 bases, with 8 bases spanning the gap. The germline V gene encodes CDR1 MNHEY and CDR2 SVGAGI. CDR3 nucleotides: TGTGCCAGCAGTTACTCAGGGGTTAGCTACACCTTC. This encodes CASSYSGVSYTF.

This clonotype has only a few counts. This chain uses TRBV30 with TRBJ2-7; D is undetermined. Per the germline V gene, CDR1 is GTSNPN and CDR2 is SVGIG (reference sequence). The V end was cut by 2 bases, the J end by 4 bases, with 9 bases between. This CDR3 region has 12 residues. CDR3 in DNA: TGTGCCTGGAGTCCAGTCGGGTACGAGCAGTACTTC. Encoded protein: CAWSPVGYEQYF.

This clonotype was seen more than once but under ten times. V and J are TRBV12-3 or TRBV12-4 and TRBJ1-3; D not resolved. Trimming cost V 10 bases and J 0 bases, with 10 bases left between them. The CDR3 length is 13 residues. The CDR3 bases are TGTGCCACTCGACGGACCTCTGGAAACACCATATATTTT. Protein: CATRRTSGNTIYF.

The chain carries TRBV4-2 and TRBJ2-1; 7 positions agree with TRBD2. Unmatched junction bases numbered 13, after V lost 4 bases and J lost 1 base. CDR1 LGHNA and CDR2 YNFKEQ come from the germline V gene. The CDR3 consists of 18 residues. In DNA, the CDR3 is TGTGCCAGCAGCCCAAGATCCGCCCCTAGCGGTTCCTACAATGAGCAGTTCTTC. Encoded protein: CASSPRSAPSGSYNEQFF.

The chain carries TRBV20-1 and TRBJ2-7; D unresolved. This CDR3 comprises 12 residues. Germline V gives CDR1 DFQATT, CDR2 SNEGSKA (reference sequence). Trimming took 5 bases from V and 2 from J, leaving 10 bases between them. The CDR3 loop is CSAPTDTYEQYF. CDR3 nucleotide sequence: TGCAGTGCTCCGACTGATACCTACGAGCAGTACTTC.

The gene calls are TRBV30 and TRBJ2-3; D perhaps matches TRBD1 (6 bases). This CDR3 contains 15 residues. The germline gives CDR1 GTSNPN, CDR2 SVGIG (reference sequence). V lost 2 bases, J lost 2 bases, and 14 bases lay in between. CDR3 in DNA: TGTGCCTGGAGTCGAATTGGACAGCCCACAGATACGCAGTATTTT. It yields the protein CAWSRIGQPTDTQYF.

This clonotype was counted a few times. The genes are TRBV18 and TRBJ2-7, with 8 bases identical to TRBD1. CDR3 length equals 17 residues. Trimming removed 3 bases from V and 3 bases from J; junction bases left unmatched: 13. The germline CDR1 and CDR2 sequences are KGHSH and LQKENI. CDR3 DNA sequence: TGTGCCAGCTCACCTTCGAACAGGGGGATGACCCACTACGAGCAGTACTTC. This translates into CASSPSNRGMTHYEQYF. Combining the CDR3 with reference TRBV18 and TRBJ2-7 gives the whole variable domain NAGVMQNPRHLVRRRGQEARLRCSPMKGHSHVYWYRQLPEEGLKFMVYLQKENIIDESGMPKERFSAEFPKEGPSILRIQQVVRGDSAAYFCASSPSNRGMTHYEQYFGPGTRLTVT.

This chain connects TRBV7-9 to TRBJ2-1; 7 bases match TRBD2. V was clipped by 5 bases and J by 8 bases; unmatched bases: 6. The CDR3 covers 13 residues. Germline values: CDR1 SEHNR, CDR2 FQNEAQ (reference sequence). CDR3 sequence reads: CASSPTSDDEQFF. The DNA of the CDR3 is TGTGCCAGCAGCCCCACTAGCGACGATGAGCAGTTCTTC.

This chain uses TRBV7-3 with TRBJ2-6; no clear D gene. With 5 bases removed from V and 1 base from J, the gap between germline ends came to 6 bases. This CDR3 comprises 14 residues. Looked up from germline, CDR1 is SGHTA and CDR2 is FQGTGA. As DNA, the CDR3 is TGTGCCAGCAGCATGGCTTCTGGGGCCAACGTCCTGACTTTC. This sequence encodes CASSMASGANVLTF.

This clonotype has only a few counts. This chain joins TRBV18 and TRBJ2-7, with 9 positions matching TRBD2. This CDR3 comprises 13 residues. The germline V gene encodes CDR1 KGHSH and CDR2 LQKENI. V gave up 11 bases and J gave up 6 bases; unmatched junction bases: 11. CDR3 coding DNA: TGTGCCGCCAGGGCGGGAGGGCCGTCCGAGCAGTACTTC. Its protein product is CAARAGGPSEQYF.

The CDR3 DNA follows: TGTGCCAGCAGAGGGGGATACAATCAGCCCCAGCATTTT. As protein: CASRGGYNQPQHF. The rearrangement links TRBV12-3 or TRBV12-4 to TRBJ1-5; possible D gene TRBD1, 6 bases. The V end lost 6 bases, the J end lost 3 bases, and 9 bases lay between the germline ends. The CDR3 covers 13 residues.

This clonotype was seen only a few times. The chain combines TRBV6-1 with TRBJ1-1, with D uncertain. V dropped 8 bases and J dropped 2 bases, with 9 bases sitting between them. Germline V gene sequence: CDR1 MNHNS, CDR2 SASEGT. This CDR3 has 12 residues. CDR3 nucleotide sequence: TGTGCCAGCGGCTACAGTAACACTGAAGCTTTCTTT. Protein: CASGYSNTEAFF.

The V gene is TRBV15, the J gene TRBJ2-7, with TRBD1 matching over 11 bases. V was clipped by 5 bases and J by 6 bases; unmatched bases: 0. The CDR3 sequence is 12 residues long. Germline V CDR1 and CDR2: LNHNV, YYDKDF (reference sequence). CDR3 in amino acids: CATSGTGGEQYF. CDR3 DNA sequence: TGTGCCACCAGCGGGACAGGGGGCGAGCAGTACTTC. The complete variable domain, with remaining parts taken from reference TRBV15 and TRBJ2-7, reads DAMVIQNPRYQVTQFGKPVTLSCSQTLNHNVMYWYQQKSSQAPKLLFHYYDKDFNNEADTPDNFQSRRPNTSFCFLDIRSPGLGDTAMYLCATSGTGGEQYFGPGTRLTVT.

A few counts support this clonotype. The chain employs TRBV28 and TRBJ2-1; D may be TRBD2 (6 bases). Germline CDR1 is MDHEN and CDR2 is SYDVKM. The ends were cut back, 7 bases at V and 5 bases at J, with 18 bases in the middle. The CDR3 spans 15 residues. The CDR3 nucleotides read TGTGCCAGCACCACCCTGGGACTCCCGGACAATGAGCAGTTCTTC. As protein: CASTTLGLPDNEQFF.

Notes on this clonotype: One end of the junction varies from germline; a read error may be responsible. The rearrangement joins TRBV2 to TRBJ2-6; 11 bases match TRBD1. CDR1 SNHLY and CDR2 FYNNEI come from the germline V gene. The length of the CDR3 is 14 residues. The CDR3 DNA follows: TGTGCCAGCATCTCCGGGACAGGGGGCAACGTCCTGACTTTC. It translates to CASISGTGGNVLTF.